The 22 T cell receptor beta chains reported below all come from one sample, sequenced in a study of response to subunit inactivated influenza vaccine. TCRdb used MiXCR to reprocess the RT-PCR reads, holding one entry per CDR3 protein. The sample has hundreds of thousands of distinct CDR3 sequences, less than 20% seen once. This sample comprised PBMCs from blood, obtained roughly 5 days after vaccination. The receptors originated from a man aged 45 to 65 who received an inactivated influenza vaccine.

Ten or more counts support this clonotype. The chain joins TRBV4-3 to TRBJ1-6, with a tentative D call TRBD1 (5 bases). The CDR3 length is 15 residues. Germline loops: CDR1 LGHNA, CDR2 YSLEER. Trimming cost V 3 bases and J 7 bases, with 13 bases left between them. CDR3 protein: CASSHPGTGNSPLHF. The CDR3 DNA is TGCGCCAGCAGCCACCCCGGGACTGGGAATTCACCCCTCCACTTT.

This clonotype came up a few times. As DNA, the CDR3 is TGCGCCAGCAGCCAAGATTTCAGCCAGCCCCAGCATTTT. Protein sequence: CASSQDFSQPQHF. V and J are TRBV4-3 and TRBJ1-5; D gene unclear. V was clipped by 0 bases and J by 7 bases, with 7 bases between them. Germline lookup yields CDR1 LGHNA and CDR2 YSLEER. The CDR3 sequence is 13 residues long.

This clonotype turned up a few times. V is TRBV4-3 and J is TRBJ1-1; D possibly corresponds to TRBD1 (5 bases). Trimming left V 0 bases short and J 0 bases short, with 11 bases between. The CDR3 sequence is 16 residues long. Looked up from germline, CDR1 is LGHNA and CDR2 is YSLEER. CDR3 nucleotide sequence: TGCGCCAGCAGCCAAGATTTGACGGACATGAACACTGAAGCTTTCTTT. Translated, it gives CASSQDLTDMNTEAFF.

This clonotype was picked up one time. The rearrangement joins TRBV3-1 to TRBJ1-1; D unclear. CDR3 size: 14 residues. Germline CDR1 and CDR2: LGHDT and YNNKEL (reference sequence). V was clipped by 5 bases and J by 0 bases, with 10 bases between them. DNA of the CDR3: TGTGCCAGCAGCACGAGGGTGCTGAACACTGAAGCTTTCTTT. This sequence encodes CASSTRVLNTEAFF.

The rearrangement uses TRBV20-1 and TRBJ2-1; a possible D gene is TRBD1 (6 bases). Trimming took off 1 base at V and 12 bases at J, with 16 bases between the two ends. The CDR3 is 13 amino acids. CDR1 is DFQATT and CDR2 is SNEGSKA in the germline V gene (reference sequence). CDR3: CSARGATGGGQFF. The CDR3 nucleotides read TGCAGTGCTAGAGGTGCGACAGGCGGCGGGCAGTTCTTC.

This clonotype was counted a few times. This chain connects TRBV11-2 to TRBJ2-6, with no clear D. Germline CDR1 is SGHAT and CDR2 is FQNNGV. V shed 0 bases and J shed 0 bases, with 9 bases lying between them. The CDR3 runs 17 residues. Here the CDR3 reads CASSLDGRGSGANVLTF. The CDR3 nucleotides read TGTGCCAGCAGCTTAGATGGCCGAGGCTCTGGGGCCAACGTCCTGACTTTC. Full variable domain (missing parts from reference TRBV11-2 and TRBJ2-6): EAGVAQSPRYKIIEKRQSVAFWCNPISGHATLYWYQQILGQGPKLLIQFQNNGVVDDSQLPKDRFSAERLKGVDSTLKIQPAKLEDSAVYLCASSLDGRGSGANVLTFGAGSRLTVL.

This clonotype was detected a few times. The chain joins TRBV7-2 to TRBJ2-1; tentatively, D is TRBD1 or TRBD2 (6 bases each). Germline CDR1 reads SGHTA; CDR2 reads FQGNSA. The CDR3 runs to 15 residues. V gave up 4 bases and J gave up 2 bases, with 12 bases separating them. CDR3: CASSSQRGPYNEQFF. Here the CDR3 DNA reads TGTGCCAGCAGCTCCCAACGGGGGCCCTACAATGAGCAGTTCTTC.

This clonotype has a handful of counts. J is TRBJ2-1 and V is TRBV5-1; 9 bases line up with TRBD2. Germline V gene lookup returns CDR1 SGHRS and CDR2 YFSETQ. The J segment lost 0 bases and the V segment lost 0 bases, leaving 10 bases of the junction unmatched. This CDR3 has 19 residues. CDR3 residues: CASSLGGSGGPSSYNEQFF. The CDR3 nucleotides read TGCGCCAGCAGCTTGGGGGGTAGCGGGGGACCGAGCTCCTACAATGAGCAGTTCTTC. Full variable domain (remainder filled in from reference TRBV5-1 and TRBJ2-1): KAGVTQTPRYLIKTRGQQVTLSCSPISGHRSVSWYQQTPGQGLQFLFEYFSETQRNKGNFPGRFSGRQFSNSRSEMNVSTLELGDSALYLCASSLGGSGGPSSYNEQFFGPGTRLTVL.

In its sample, this clonotype was seen a few times. This chain links TRBV7-2 with TRBJ2-7; 10 bases agree with TRBD2. Trimming at V came to 0 bases and at J to 6 bases, leaving 2 bases not matched to a gene. Germline V lookup: CDR1 SGHTA, CDR2 FQGNSA. The CDR3 is 14 residues long. The CDR3 nucleotides are TGTGCCAGCAGCTTAGCTAGACTAGCGGGCGAGCAGTACTTC. This codes for CASSLARLAGEQYF.

V gene TRBV20-1 combines with J gene TRBJ2-7; D might be TRBD2 (5 bases). CDR1 is DFQATT and CDR2 is SNEGSKA in the germline V gene (reference sequence). V shed 6 bases and J shed 3 bases, with 9 bases lying between them. This CDR3 is 11 amino acids long. The CDR3 here is CSAGKVYEQYF. CDR3 sequence (DNA): TGCAGTGCCGGGAAGGTCTACGAGCAGTACTTC.

The chain carries TRBV7-6 and TRBJ2-3; 11 nucleotides match TRBD2. Trimming cost V 2 bases and J 2 bases; bases outside gene matches: 9. Germline assignment: CDR1 SGHVS and CDR2 FNYEAQ. This CDR3 contains 18 residues. In DNA, the CDR3 is TGTGCCAGCAGCTTACGCCCTAGCGGGGGGATTTACACAGATACGCAGTATTTT. It yields the protein CASSLRPSGGIYTDTQYF.

This rearrangement joins TRBV6-2 or TRBV6-3 to TRBJ1-5; D unclear. V was shortened by 4 bases and J by 0 bases, with 10 bases between the two germline ends. CDR3 length: 15 residues. Germline V gives CDR1 MNHEY, CDR2 SVGEGT. Here the CDR3 DNA reads TGTGCCAGCAGTTTGCAGCTTAATAGCAATCAGCCCCAGCATTTT. Its translation is CASSLQLNSNQPQHF.

CDR3 nucleotides: TGTGCCAGCAGCCAATGGGCAGGGGAATACGAGCAGTACTTC. Translation: CASSQWAGEYEQYF. J is TRBJ2-7 and V is TRBV3-1, with TRBD1 as a possible D gene (6 bases). With 2 bases removed from V and 4 bases from J, the gap between germline ends came to 12 bases. In germline, CDR1 is LGHDT, CDR2 YNNKEL (reference sequence). The CDR3 is 14 amino acids.

The V gene is TRBV5-1, the J gene TRBJ2-7, with 8 positions matching TRBD1. The V gene's germline CDR1 is SGHRS and CDR2 YFSETQ. CDR3 size: 14 residues. Trimming took 7 bases from V and 2 from J; bases not matched to a gene: 8. The CDR3 bases are TGCGCCAGCGGCAAATCACAGGGGGCCTACGAGCAGTACTTC. Translated: CASGKSQGAYEQYF.

This clonotype has a handful of counts. The gene calls are TRBV6-5 and TRBJ2-7, with D tentatively TRBD1 (5 bases). Germline values: CDR1 MNHEY, CDR2 SVGAGI. The ends were cut back, 2 bases at V and 0 bases at J, with 11 bases in the middle. The CDR3 contains 15 residues. CDR3 bases: TGTGCCAGCAGTTACCGTTCAGGGCGCTCCTACGAGCAGTACTTC. Translated: CASSYRSGRSYEQYF.

The chain is built from TRBV15 and TRBJ1-1; D remains ambiguous. Deletions cut 5 bases from V and 3 bases from J, with 13 bases between. Germline-derived CDR1 and CDR2 are LNHNV and YYDKDF (reference sequence). CDR3 length: 14 amino acids. CDR3 coding DNA: TGTGCCACCAGCGGATGGGCTTCGGACACTGAAGCTTTCTTT. Its protein product is CATSGWASDTEAFF. Full variable domain (rest looked up from reference TRBV15 and TRBJ1-1): DAMVIQNPRYQVTQFGKPVTLSCSQTLNHNVMYWYQQKSSQAPKLLFHYYDKDFNNEADTPDNFQSRRPNTSFCFLDIRSPGLGDTAMYLCATSGWASDTEAFFGQGTRLTVV.

The chain carries TRBV2 and TRBJ2-1; tentative D call: TRBD2 (5 bases). V dropped 10 bases and J dropped 10 bases, with 32 bases sitting between them. The CDR3 is made up of 17 amino acids. CDR1 and CDR2 from the germline V gene are SNHLY and FYNNEI. As DNA, the CDR3 is TGTGCCATCCGACGGGAAGCCAAATCGGGAAACTCTTGGGAGCAGTTCTTC. This translates into CAIRREAKSGNSWEQFF.

This clonotype was seen repeatedly, ten times or more. The chain links TRBV9 to TRBJ2-3; D is unresolved. This CDR3 has 13 amino acids. Between the trimmed V and J ends, which lost 4 bases and 3 bases, there was a span of 9 bases. CDR1 and CDR2 (germline): SGDLS, YYNGEE. The CDR3 DNA reads TGTGCCAGCAGCCCACCCGCGACAGATACGCAGTATTTT. It translates to CASSPPATDTQYF.

This clonotype was picked up a small number of times. J is TRBJ2-5 and V is TRBV5-1; 15 bases line up with TRBD2. J gave up 5 bases and V 4 bases, and 9 bases lay outside the gene matches. Germline values: CDR1 SGHRS, CDR2 YFSETQ. The CDR3 is made up of 17 amino acids. In DNA, the CDR3 is TGCGCCAGCAGCCTCCCGGGACTAGCGGGAGGTCGGGAGACCCAGTACTTC. The encoded protein is CASSLPGLAGGRETQYF.

This chain uses TRBV18 with TRBJ2-1; 8 bases map to TRBD2. CDR1 is KGHSH, CDR2 LQKENI, per germline. The CDR3 runs 15 residues. Trimming at V came to 1 base and at J to 7 bases, leaving 6 bases not matched to a gene. The CDR3 protein is CASSPQERGGNEQFF. As DNA, the CDR3 is TGTGCCAGCTCACCACAAGAACGGGGGGGGAATGAGCAGTTCTTC.

This clonotype showed up just a few times. The chain's CDR3 is CSAWTGTEAYEQYF. In DNA form, the CDR3 reads TGCAGTGCTTGGACCGGGACAGAAGCCTACGAGCAGTACTTC. The chain joins TRBV20-1 to TRBJ2-7, with 7 bases that match TRBD1. The CDR3 totals 14 residues. CDR1 and CDR2 (germline): DFQATT, SNEGSKA (reference sequence). V was pared by 5 bases and J by 2 bases, with 9 bases of the junction left unmatched.

J is TRBJ2-7 and V is TRBV6-1; D remains unclear. There are 17 residues in the CDR3. Per the germline V gene, CDR1 is MNHNS and CDR2 is SASEGT. With 2 bases removed from V and 2 bases from J, the gap between germline ends came to 19 bases. This chain's CDR3 is CASSERVAFSGTYEQYF. CDR3 DNA: TGTGCCAGCAGTGAAAGGGTCGCATTCTCAGGCACCTACGAGCAGTACTTC.